One TCR beta chain is described in this entry. Its antigen is not known. This record comes from a study of T-cell reconstitution after alpha-beta-depleted transplantation in children. Study findings and constraints: One year post-transplant, T-cell counts and diversity were largely derived from T cells produced anew. Expanded clones from the graft, numbering several hundred, reportedly supplied alpha-beta T cells about two months after transplant.

The CDR3 is made up of 14 amino acids. The V gene lost 4 bases and the J gene lost 0 bases, with 8 bases spanning the gap. The germline V gene encodes CDR1 SGHRS and CDR2 YFSETQ. The TCRbeta library was prepared with unique molecular identifiers. In TCRdb, the PCR reads were re-called with MiXCR into one record per CDR3 protein. The sample lists fewer than 500,000 distinct CDR3 sequences, over 40% seen once, with approximately 25% in the top ten. This sequence originates from a girl aged 2-10 years with aplastic anemia, due to receive a stem cell transplant. J is TRBJ1-3 and V is TRBV5-1; D is unresolved. The specimen was PBMCs, collected before TCRalphabeta/CD19-depleted stem cell transplant. The CDR3: CASSPAISGNTIYF. CDR3 sequence (DNA): TGCGCCAGCAGCCCGGCAATCTCTGGAAACACCATATATTTT.